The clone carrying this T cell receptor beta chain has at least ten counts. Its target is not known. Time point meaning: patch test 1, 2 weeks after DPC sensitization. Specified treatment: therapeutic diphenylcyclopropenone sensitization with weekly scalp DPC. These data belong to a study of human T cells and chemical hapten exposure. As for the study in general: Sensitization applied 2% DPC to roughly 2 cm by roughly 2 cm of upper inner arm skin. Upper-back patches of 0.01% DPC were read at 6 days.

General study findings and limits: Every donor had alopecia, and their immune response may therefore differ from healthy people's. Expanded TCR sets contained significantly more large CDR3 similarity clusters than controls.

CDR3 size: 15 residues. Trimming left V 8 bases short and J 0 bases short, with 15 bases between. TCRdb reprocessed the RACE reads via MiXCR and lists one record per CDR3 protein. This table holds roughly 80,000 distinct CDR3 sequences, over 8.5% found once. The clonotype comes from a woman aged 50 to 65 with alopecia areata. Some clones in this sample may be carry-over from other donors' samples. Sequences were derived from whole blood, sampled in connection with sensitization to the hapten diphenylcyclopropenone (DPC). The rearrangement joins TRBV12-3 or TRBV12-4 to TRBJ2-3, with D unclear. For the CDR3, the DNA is TGTGCCAGCTCTCCGGCCTTTCTTAGCACAGATACGCAGTATTTT. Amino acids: CASSPAFLSTDTQYF.